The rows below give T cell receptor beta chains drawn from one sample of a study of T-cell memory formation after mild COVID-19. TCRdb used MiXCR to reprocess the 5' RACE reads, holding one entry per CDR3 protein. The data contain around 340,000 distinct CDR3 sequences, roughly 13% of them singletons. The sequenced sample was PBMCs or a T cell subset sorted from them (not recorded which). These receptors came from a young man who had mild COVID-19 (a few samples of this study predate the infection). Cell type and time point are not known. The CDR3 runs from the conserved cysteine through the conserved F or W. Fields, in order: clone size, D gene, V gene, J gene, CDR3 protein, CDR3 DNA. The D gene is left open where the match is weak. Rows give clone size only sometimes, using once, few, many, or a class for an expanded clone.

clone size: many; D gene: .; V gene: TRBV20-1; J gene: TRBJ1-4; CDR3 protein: CSARDSRGAYEKLFF; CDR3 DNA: TGCAGTGCTAGAGATTCCAGGGGCGCGTATGAAAAACTGTTTTTT
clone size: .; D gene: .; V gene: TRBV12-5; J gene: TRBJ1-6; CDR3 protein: CASGSSQGLDYNSPLHF; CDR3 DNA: TGTGCTAGTGGTTCATCACAGGGTCTGGATTATAATTCACCCCTCCACTTT
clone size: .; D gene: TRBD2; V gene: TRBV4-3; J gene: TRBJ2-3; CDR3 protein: CASSKDGLAPPDTQYF; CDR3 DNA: TGCGCCAGCAGCAAAGACGGACTAGCCCCCCCAGATACGCAGTATTTT
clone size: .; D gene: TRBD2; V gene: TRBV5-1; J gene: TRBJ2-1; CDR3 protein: CASSSGTSGLSYNEQFF; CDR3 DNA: TGCGCCAGCAGCTCTGGGACTAGCGGGTTGTCCTACAATGAGCAGTTCTTC
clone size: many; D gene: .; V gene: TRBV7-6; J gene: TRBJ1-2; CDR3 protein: CASSSTGKRAGYTF; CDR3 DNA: TGTGCCAGCAGCTCCACAGGGAAAAGAGCTGGCTACACCTTC
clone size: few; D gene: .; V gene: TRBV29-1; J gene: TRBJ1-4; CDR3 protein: CSVEATRGANEKLFF; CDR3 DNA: TGCAGCGTTGAAGCGACCAGGGGAGCTAATGAAAAACTGTTTTTT
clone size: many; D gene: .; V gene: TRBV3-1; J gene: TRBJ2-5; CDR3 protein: CASSSLGATGKETQYF; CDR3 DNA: TGTGCCAGCAGCTCGCTAGGTGCGACCGGCAAAGAGACCCAGTACTTC
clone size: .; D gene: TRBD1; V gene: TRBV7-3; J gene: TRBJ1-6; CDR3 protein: CASSLGQGSPLHF; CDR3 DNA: TGTGCCAGCAGCCTAGGACAGGGTTCACCCCTCCACTTT
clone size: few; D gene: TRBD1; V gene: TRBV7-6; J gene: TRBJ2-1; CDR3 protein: CASSRTGVDYNEQFF; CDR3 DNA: TGTGCCAGCAGCCGCACAGGGGTGGATTACAATGAGCAGTTCTTC
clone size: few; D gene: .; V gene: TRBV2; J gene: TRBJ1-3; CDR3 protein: CACAREIVGNTIYF; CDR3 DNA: TGTGCTTGCGCAAGGGAGATAGTTGGAAACACCATATATTTT
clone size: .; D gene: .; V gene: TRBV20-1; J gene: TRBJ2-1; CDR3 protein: CSARGAVIDEQFF; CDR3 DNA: TGCAGTGCTAGAGGGGCCGTCATCGATGAGCAGTTCTTC
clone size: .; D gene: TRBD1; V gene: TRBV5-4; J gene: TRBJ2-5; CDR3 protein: CASSQGQGIQETQYF; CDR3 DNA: TGTGCCAGCAGCCAAGGACAGGGGATACAAGAGACCCAGTACTTC
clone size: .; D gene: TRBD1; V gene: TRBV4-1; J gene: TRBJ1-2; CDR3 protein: CASSRGVTGAGGGYTF; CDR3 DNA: TGCGCCAGCAGCCGCGGCGTGACAGGGGCTGGCGGGGGCTACACCTTC
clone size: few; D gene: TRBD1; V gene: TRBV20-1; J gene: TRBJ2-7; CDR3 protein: CSARIGQGGYEQYF; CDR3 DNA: TGCAGTGCTAGAATCGGACAGGGCGGATACGAGCAGTACTTC
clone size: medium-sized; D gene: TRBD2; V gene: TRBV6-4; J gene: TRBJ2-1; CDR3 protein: CASSGTSGTYNEQFF; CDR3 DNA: TGTGCCAGCAGTGGGACTAGCGGAACCTACAATGAGCAGTTCTTC
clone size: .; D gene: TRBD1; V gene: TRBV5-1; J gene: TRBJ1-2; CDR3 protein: CASSFEGPGGGYTF; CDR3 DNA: TGCGCCAGCAGCTTCGAGGGGCCAGGGGGAGGCTACACCTTC
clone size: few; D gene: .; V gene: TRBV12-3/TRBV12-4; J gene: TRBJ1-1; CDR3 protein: CASSPRGLGGTEAFF; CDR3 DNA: TGTGCCAGCAGTCCCCGGGGGTTGGGGGGCACTGAAGCTTTCTTT
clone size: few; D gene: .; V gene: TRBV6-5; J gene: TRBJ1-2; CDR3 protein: CASSTQPTNYGYTF; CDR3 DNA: TGTGCCAGCAGTACCCAGCCCACTAACTATGGCTACACCTTC
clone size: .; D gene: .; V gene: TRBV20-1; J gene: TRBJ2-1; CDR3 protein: CSARDFLAPGNEQFF; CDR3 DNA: TGCAGTGCTAGAGATTTCCTAGCGCCTGGGAATGAGCAGTTCTTC
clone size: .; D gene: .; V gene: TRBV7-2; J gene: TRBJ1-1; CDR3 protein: CASRSPAGGLNTEAFF; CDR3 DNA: TGTGCCAGCAGATCGCCCGCGGGGGGCTTGAACACTGAAGCTTTCTTT
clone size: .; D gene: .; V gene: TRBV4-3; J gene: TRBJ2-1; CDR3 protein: CASSQDSRASSYNEQFF; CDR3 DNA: TGCGCCAGCAGCCAAGATTCAAGAGCGAGCTCCTACAATGAGCAGTTCTTC
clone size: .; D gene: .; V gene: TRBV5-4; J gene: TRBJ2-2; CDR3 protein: CASSVGVTGELFF; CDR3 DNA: TGTGCCAGCAGCGTAGGGGTTACCGGGGAGCTGTTTTTT
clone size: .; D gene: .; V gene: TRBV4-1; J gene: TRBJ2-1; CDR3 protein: CASSQGAGIVFSEQFF; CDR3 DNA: TGCGCCAGCAGCCAAGGCGCGGGGATAGTTTTTAGTGAGCAGTTCTTC
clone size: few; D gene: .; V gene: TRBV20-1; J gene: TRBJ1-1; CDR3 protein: CSARVGAGNTEAFF; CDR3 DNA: TGCAGTGCTAGAGTCGGGGCAGGGAACACTGAAGCTTTCTTT
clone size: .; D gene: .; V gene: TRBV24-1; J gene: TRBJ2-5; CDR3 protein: CATSDPGGWETQYF; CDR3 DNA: TGTGCCACCAGTGATCCAGGTGGGTGGGAGACCCAGTACTTC
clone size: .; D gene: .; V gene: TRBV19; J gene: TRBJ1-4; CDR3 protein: CASTLRGRLEKLFF; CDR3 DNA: TGTGCCAGTACCTTGAGGGGACGGCTTGAAAAACTGTTTTTT
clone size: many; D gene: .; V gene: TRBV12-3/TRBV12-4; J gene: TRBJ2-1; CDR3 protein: CASSLLVNNEQFF; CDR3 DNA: TGTGCCAGCAGTTTACTAGTTAACAATGAGCAGTTCTTC
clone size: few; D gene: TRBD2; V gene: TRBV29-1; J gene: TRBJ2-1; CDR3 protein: CSVVWTEGTSGGAYNEQFF; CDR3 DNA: TGCAGCGTTGTCTGGACGGAAGGGACTAGCGGGGGGGCCTACAATGAGCAGTTCTTC
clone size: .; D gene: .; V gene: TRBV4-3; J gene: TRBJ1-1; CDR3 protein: CASSQEPGEDTEAFF; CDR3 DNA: TGCGCCAGCAGCCAAGAGCCGGGAGAGGACACTGAAGCTTTCTTT
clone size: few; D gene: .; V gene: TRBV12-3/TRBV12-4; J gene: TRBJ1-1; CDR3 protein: CASSLALWNTEAFF; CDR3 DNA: TGTGCCAGCAGTTTAGCGCTTTGGAACACTGAAGCTTTCTTT
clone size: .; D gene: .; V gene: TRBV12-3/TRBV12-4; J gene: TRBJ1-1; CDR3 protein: CASSFGSWAFF; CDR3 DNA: TGTGCCAGCAGTTTTGGTTCTTGGGCTTTCTTT
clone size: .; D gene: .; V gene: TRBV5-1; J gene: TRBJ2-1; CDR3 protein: CASSLTSGGLNEQFF; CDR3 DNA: TGCGCCAGCAGCTTAACCTCCGGGGGGCTCAATGAGCAGTTCTTC
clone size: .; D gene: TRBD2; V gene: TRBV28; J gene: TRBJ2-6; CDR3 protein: CASVTGGSGANVLTF; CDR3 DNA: TGTGCCAGCGTGACGGGGGGCTCTGGGGCCAACGTCCTGACTTTC
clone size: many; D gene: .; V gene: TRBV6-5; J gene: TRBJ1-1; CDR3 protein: CASSYSGTTTTEAFF; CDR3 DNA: TGTGCCAGCAGTTACTCGGGGACAACGACCACTGAAGCTTTCTTT
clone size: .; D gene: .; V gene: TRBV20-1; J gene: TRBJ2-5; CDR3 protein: CSAPTGETQYF; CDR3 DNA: TGCAGTGCCCCGACAGGAGAGACCCAGTACTTC
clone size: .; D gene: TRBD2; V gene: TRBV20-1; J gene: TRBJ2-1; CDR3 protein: CSARGLAGNNEQFF; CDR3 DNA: TGCAGTGCTAGAGGCCTAGCGGGGAACAATGAGCAGTTCTTC
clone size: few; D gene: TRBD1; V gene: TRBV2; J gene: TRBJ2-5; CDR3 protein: CASSERRTGAETQYF; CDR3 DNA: TGTGCCAGCAGTGAAAGGAGGACAGGGGCAGAGACCCAGTACTTC
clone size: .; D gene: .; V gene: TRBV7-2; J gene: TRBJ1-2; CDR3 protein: CASSWGMARGYTF; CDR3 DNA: TGTGCCAGCAGCTGGGGGATGGCTCGTGGCTACACCTTC
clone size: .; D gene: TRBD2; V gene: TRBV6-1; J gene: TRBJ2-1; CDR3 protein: CASRYPSGNNEQFF; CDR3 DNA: TGTGCCAGCAGGTATCCTAGCGGTAACAATGAGCAGTTCTTC
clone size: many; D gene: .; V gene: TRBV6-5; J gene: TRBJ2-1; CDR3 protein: CASSYQGLDEQFF; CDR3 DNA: TGTGCCAGCAGTTACCAGGGGTTAGATGAGCAGTTCTTC
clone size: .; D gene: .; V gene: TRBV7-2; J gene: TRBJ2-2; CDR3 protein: CASSQRGLDTGELFF; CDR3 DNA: TGTGCCAGCAGCCAACGGGGGTTGGACACCGGGGAGCTGTTTTTT
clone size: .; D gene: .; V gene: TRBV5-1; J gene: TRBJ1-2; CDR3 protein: CASKVGHSNYGYTF; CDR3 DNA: TGCGCCAGCAAAGTGGGACACTCTAACTATGGCTACACCTTC